The sequence of this TCR beta chain was determined in a study of cytomegalovirus exposure and HLA in healthy donors. About this clone: Its antigen is undetermined.

Study-wide results and caveats: A later analysis reportedly identified an Asian-associated ancestry cluster as carrying fewer N-insertions than the approximately 730-donor mean. Common viral pathogens seemed to be connected with several of the most significant clusters, according to a later analysis.

Primers: 60 Vbeta forward and 13 Jbeta reverse. The assay was immunoSEQ multiplex PCR, and TCRdb's table has in-frame clones only and misses some. The sample records 180,000 or so clones, over 75% being singletons. The V gene's germline CDR1 is SGDLS and CDR2 YYNGEE. Trimming cost V 4 bases and J 0 bases, with 13 bases left between them. The CDR3 runs 16 residues. This clonotype was obtained from a man younger than 30 in good health and CMV-seropositive. Sequenced sample: PBMCs. The rearrangement joins TRBV9 to TRBJ2-2; a possible D gene is TRBD1 (6 bases). The CDR3 here is CASSPRTAANTGELFF. The CDR3 DNA reads as TGTGCCAGCAGCCCCCGGACAGCCGCGAACACCGGGGAGCTGTTTTTT.